Presented here are 31 T cell receptor beta chains from one specimen sequenced in a study of shared clonotypes between healthy human individuals (dated by TCRdb to 2018 to 2021). To prepare the library, the immunoSEQ multiplex PCR assay was applied. As stored in TCRdb, this immuneACCESS dataset retains in-frame rearrangements with V and J assigned. A fraction of the clones does not appear; measured against another copy, unresolved V genes explain less than half of the discrepancy, and the remainder lacks a known reason. Counted in this sample were over a million clones; roughly 95% of them appeared once. 1% to 1.5% of the sample is held by the ten biggest clonotypes. Source material: naive CD4+ T cells sorted from blood. The intended sense of this specimen's cell subset or site label: CD45RA+ positively selected. The source of these receptors is a man between 25 and 39 years old in good health.

Regarding this clone: One junction end disagrees with the germline gene, perhaps due to a read error. The chain uses TRBV2 and TRBJ1-4; the match to TRBD1 covers 8 bases. The CDR3 covers 15 residues. Germline V gene sequence: CDR1 SNHLY, CDR2 FYNNEI. In DNA, the CDR3 is TGTGCCAGCAGGGAAGCCAGGGGGCTTCGTGAAAAACTGTTTTTT. This codes for CASREARGLREKLFF. The complete variable domain, with remaining parts taken from reference TRBV2 and TRBJ1-4, reads EPEVTQTPSHQVTQMGQEVILRCVPISNHLYFYWYRQILGQKVEFLVSFYNNEISEKSEIFDDQFSVERPDGSNFTLKIRSTKLEDSAMYFCASREARGLREKLFFGSGTQLSVL.

This chain connects TRBV6-5 to TRBJ2-3, with 8 bases lining up with TRBD2. Germline-derived CDR1 and CDR2 are MNHEY and SVGAGI. This CDR3 is built from 16 residues. Trimming removed 2 bases from V and 0 bases from J; junction bases left unmatched: 4. CDR3 bases: TGTGCCAGCAGTTACCGGGCGGGAGGAAGCACAGATACGCAGTATTTT. It translates to CASSYRAGGSTDTQYF.

V is TRBV19 and J is TRBJ1-1; TRBD1 matches 9 bases. The CDR3 covers 16 residues. The germline V gene encodes CDR1 LNHDA and CDR2 SQIVND (reference sequence). J lost 7 bases, V lost 3 bases, and 12 bases had no gene match. The CDR3 sequence: CASSMVQGAIDGEAFF. CDR3 nucleotides: TGTGCCAGTAGTATGGTACAGGGGGCGATAGATGGTGAAGCTTTCTTT.

The gene calls are TRBV5-6 and TRBJ2-7; the D is unclear. Germline CDR1 and CDR2: SGHDT and YYEEEE. There are 11 residues in the CDR3. Trimming stripped 3 bases from V and 2 bases from J, with 3 bases between. The CDR3: CASSSAYEQYF. CDR3 sequence (DNA): TGTGCCAGCAGCTCTGCCTACGAGCAGTACTTC.

This clone came up once. The chain joins TRBV11-2 to TRBJ2-1; D is possibly TRBD2 (7 bases). Germline V CDR1 and CDR2: SGHAT, FQNNGV. The CDR3 runs to 15 residues. Deletions cut 8 bases from V and 1 base from J, with 15 bases between. The CDR3 spells CASLRGAWSYNEQFF. In DNA form, the CDR3 reads TGTGCCAGCTTACGGGGGGCATGGTCCTACAATGAGCAGTTCTTC.

The rearrangement uses TRBV28 and TRBJ2-2; a possible D gene is TRBD2 (6 bases). Trimming cost V 6 bases and J 2 bases, with 16 bases left between them. This CDR3 has 16 amino acids. Looked up from germline, CDR1 is MDHEN and CDR2 is SYDVKM. CDR3 region: CASSLIRGINTGELFF. As DNA, the CDR3 is TGTGCCAGCAGCCTGATTCGGGGGATAAACACCGGGGAGCTGTTTTTT.

CDR3 region: CASSLLDSNQPQHF. In DNA, the CDR3 is TGTGCCAGCAGCTTATTGGACAGCAATCAGCCCCAGCATTTT. V gene TRBV7-9 combines with J gene TRBJ1-5, with unresolved D. The CDR3 totals 14 residues. Per the germline V gene, CDR1 is SEHNR and CDR2 is FQNEAQ (reference sequence). V was cut by 2 bases and J by 1 base, with 6 bases left in between. Full variable domain (rest looked up from reference TRBV7-9 and TRBJ1-5): DTGVSQNPRHKITKRGQNVTFRCDPISEHNRLYWYRQTLGQGPEFLTYFQNEAQLEKSRLLSDRFSAERPKGSFSTLEIQRTEQGDSAMYLCASSLLDSNQPQHFGDGTRLSIL.

V usage is TRBV2 and J usage is TRBJ2-4; 7 bases line up with TRBD1. Germline lookup yields CDR1 SNHLY and CDR2 FYNNEI. The V segment lost 7 bases and the J segment 1 base; nucleotides outside the gene matches: 4. The CDR3 extends over 14 amino acids. CDR3 in DNA: TGTGCCAGCACAGCAGGGGGTGCCAAAAACATTCAGTACTTC. It translates to CASTAGGAKNIQYF.

This clone was detected only once. The rearrangement links TRBV18 to TRBJ1-5; unclear D gene. V lost 5 bases to trimming and J lost 0 bases, with 5 bases between them. The CDR3 has 13 residues. Germline CDR1 KGHSH, CDR2 LQKENI. CDR3 in amino acids: CASSGGSNQPQHF. Here the CDR3 DNA reads TGTGCCAGCTCAGGCGGTAGCAATCAGCCCCAGCATTTT.

The V and J genes are TRBV25-1 and TRBJ2-1, with TRBD2 identical over 8 bases. This CDR3 has 15 amino acids. J gave up 4 bases and V 3 bases, and 5 bases lay outside the gene matches. CDR1 is MGHDK and CDR2 is SYGVNS in the germline V gene. CDR3 nucleotide sequence: TGTGCCAGCAGTGATATTAGCGGGGCTTACAATGAGCAGTTCTTC. Translated: CASSDISGAYNEQFF.

This clone was seen a few times. The junction differs from germline at one of its ends, possibly a read error. The chain recombines TRBV7-7 with TRBJ2-3, with D possibly called TRBD1 or TRBD2 (5 bases each). CDR1 and CDR2 (germline): SSHAT, FNYEAQ (reference sequence). The CDR3 contains 16 residues. CDR3 loop: CASSLIWDQGRATQYF. The CDR3 nucleotides read TGTGCTAGCAGCTTGATTTGGGACCAAGGTCGGGCTACGCAGTATTTT.

The chain links TRBV5-5 to TRBJ2-6, with 7 nucleotides matching TRBD1. Germline V gives CDR1 SGHKS, CDR2 YYEKEE (reference sequence). With V trimmed by 1 base and J by 1 base, 14 bases remained unmatched. The CDR3 covers 20 residues. The CDR3 loop is CASSLLFPGTAKSGANVLTF. CDR3 DNA: TGTGCCAGCAGCTTGCTGTTTCCCGGGACAGCTAAATCTGGGGCCAACGTCCTGACTTTC.

The V call is TRBV5-5, the J call TRBJ1-2; D perhaps matches TRBD1 (5 bases). CDR3 length: 16 residues. Trimming stripped 2 bases from V and 10 bases from J, with 24 bases between. Germline CDR1 reads SGHKS; CDR2 reads YYEKEE (reference sequence). CDR3 DNA: TGTGCCAGCAGCTTAAGGGGTCCGACAGACCTTGGAGACTACACCTTC. It is translated as CASSLRGPTDLGDYTF.

This CDR3 is CASSFPTGNTEAFF. CDR3 sequence (DNA): TGTGCCAGCAGTTTCCCGACTGGGAACACTGAAGCTTTCTTT. J is TRBJ1-1 and V is TRBV28; D is uncertain. The CDR3 runs to 14 residues. V was pared by 3 bases and J by 1 base, with 9 bases between. Germline V CDR1 and CDR2: MDHEN, SYDVKM.

The chain combines TRBV15 with TRBJ2-5; TRBD2 aligns across 9 bases. The CDR3 runs to 17 residues. CDR1 and CDR2 (germline): LNHNV, YYDKDF (reference sequence). With V trimmed by 0 bases and J by 7 bases, 12 bases remained unmatched. CDR3 coding DNA: TGTGCCACCAGCAGAGATTTAGTAGCGGGAGTGAAGGGGACCCAGTACTTC. This encodes CATSRDLVAGVKGTQYF. Drawing the rest from reference TRBV15 and TRBJ2-5, the complete variable domain is DAMVIQNPRYQVTQFGKPVTLSCSQTLNHNVMYWYQQKSSQAPKLLFHYYDKDFNNEADTPDNFQSRRPNTSFCFLDIRSPGLGDTAMYLCATSRDLVAGVKGTQYFGPGTRLLVL.

The V gene is TRBV6-1, the J gene TRBJ2-7; D may be TRBD1 (5 bases). The CDR3 loop spans 14 amino acids. Trimming left V 4 bases short and J 6 bases short, with 16 bases between. Germline V gene lookup returns CDR1 MNHNS and CDR2 SASEGT. CDR3 DNA sequence: TGTGCCAGCAGTGGAAGGGTAGGGGCAAGCGAGCAGTACTTC. Amino acid sequence: CASSGRVGASEQYF.

Remarks on this clone: Other DNA sequences within the sample encode an identical CDR3. V gene TRBV6-1 combines with J gene TRBJ1-5; D not certain. The CDR3 totals 16 residues. Germline CDR1 MNHNS, CDR2 SASEGT. Trimming removed 0 bases from V and 3 bases from J, with 12 bases in between. CDR3 in amino acids: CASSEAGGIFNQPQHF. The CDR3 DNA is TGTGCCAGCAGTGAAGCAGGAGGGATATTCAATCAGCCCCAGCATTTT.

This chain links TRBV9 with TRBJ2-7; TRBD1 agrees at 10 bases. V shed 5 bases and J 2 bases; nucleotides not matched to a gene: 4. Germline V CDR1 and CDR2: SGDLS, YYNGEE. The CDR3 runs to 14 residues. CDR3 residues: CASSHGQGAYEQYF. The CDR3 bases are TGTGCCAGCAGTCACGGACAGGGGGCCTACGAGCAGTACTTC. Supplemented by reference TRBV9 and TRBJ2-7, the full variable domain reads DSGVTQTPKHLITATGQRVTLRCSPRSGDLSVYWYQQSLDQGLQFLIQYYNGEERAKGNILERFSAQQFPDLHSELNLSSLELGDSALYFCASSHGQGAYEQYFGPGTRLTVT.

V and J are TRBV4-3 and TRBJ2-3, with 10 bases matching TRBD1. In germline, CDR1 is LGHNA, CDR2 YSLEER. V gave up 0 bases and J gave up 5 bases; unmatched junction bases: 11. The CDR3 is made up of 18 amino acids. Here the CDR3 DNA reads TGCGCCAGCAGCCAAGATCGGGGGACAGGGGTGCAGAGAGATACGCAGTATTTT. It encodes CASSQDRGTGVQRDTQYF.

The gene calls are TRBV7-3 and TRBJ2-5; D unclear. Trimming cost V 1 base and J 4 bases, with 7 bases left between them. CDR1 is SGHTA, CDR2 FQGTGA, per germline. The CDR3 runs to 13 residues. This chain's CDR3 is CASSLKARETQYF. The CDR3 DNA sequence: TGTGCCAGCAGCTTAAAAGCTCGAGAGACCCAGTACTTC. Full variable domain (rest looked up from reference TRBV7-3 and TRBJ2-5): GAGVSQTPSNKVTEKGKYVELRCDPISGHTALYWYRQSLGQGPEFLIYFQGTGAADDSGLPNDRFFAVRPEGSVSTLKIQRTERGDSAVYLCASSLKARETQYFGPGTRLLVL.

V and J are TRBV7-9 and TRBJ2-5; the D gene is possibly TRBD2 (6 bases). From germline, CDR1 is SEHNR and CDR2 FQNEAQ (reference sequence). Between the trimmed V and J ends, which lost 1 base and 1 base, there was a span of 13 bases. The CDR3 totals 16 residues. The CDR3 DNA sequence: TGTGCCAGCAGCTTAGGCTCGGCGGGACTCCAAGAGACCCAGTACTTC. Its translation: CASSLGSAGLQETQYF.

This clone has a single count. This rearrangement joins TRBV18 to TRBJ2-7, with 10 bases matching TRBD1. The germline gives CDR1 KGHSH, CDR2 LQKENI. Trimming took 1 base from V and 4 from J; bases not matched to a gene: 7. This CDR3 is 16 amino acids long. CDR3 loop: CASSPLGTGVPYEQYF. CDR3 nucleotides: TGTGCCAGCTCACCACTCGGGACAGGGGTGCCTTACGAGCAGTACTTC.

The chain has TRBV29-1 and TRBJ2-7; 10 positions match TRBD1. Germline V CDR1 and CDR2: SQVTM, ANQGSEA. Trimming cost V 1 base and J 5 bases; bases outside gene matches: 5. The CDR3 is made up of 14 amino acids. The CDR3 loop is CSVEGGQGVHEQYF. Here the CDR3 DNA reads TGCAGCGTTGAAGGTGGACAGGGGGTGCACGAGCAGTACTTC.

This CDR3 is CSVVSALNTEAFF. Written as DNA, the CDR3 is TGCAGCGTTGTCTCAGCTTTGAACACTGAAGCTTTCTTT. V is TRBV29-1 and J is TRBJ1-1; D call uncertain. The V and J ends lost 4 bases and 0 bases respectively, with 9 bases between them. The CDR3 loop spans 13 amino acids. The germline V gene encodes CDR1 SQVTM and CDR2 ANQGSEA. Complete variable domain (other parts from reference TRBV29-1 and TRBJ1-1): SAVISQKPSRDICQRGTSLTIQCQVDSQVTMMFWYRQQPGQSLTLIATANQGSEATYESGFVIDKFPISRPNLTFSTLTVSNMSPEDSSIYLCSVVSALNTEAFFGQGTRLTVV.

The CDR3 loop is CASSRRGSGGGGTDTQYF. The CDR3 DNA sequence: TGTGCCAGCAGCCGGAGGGGGAGCGGAGGAGGTGGCACAGATACGCAGTATTTT. The chain carries TRBV14 and TRBJ2-3, with D perhaps being TRBD1 or TRBD2 (6 bases each). The CDR3 consists of 18 residues. Trimming removed 4 bases at V and 1 base at J, with 21 bases between. CDR1 and CDR2 (germline): SGHDN, FVKESK.

The sample holds one count of this clone. This chain uses TRBV5-6 with TRBJ1-5; 10 positions agree with TRBD1. Germline CDR1 is SGHDT and CDR2 is YYEEEE. The CDR3 has 15 residues. The V gene end was trimmed by 2 bases and the J gene end by 5 bases; junction bases not matched to a gene: 4. CDR3 amino acids: CASSLTGTGDQPQHF. Here the CDR3 DNA reads TGTGCCAGCAGCTTAACTGGGACAGGGGATCAGCCCCAGCATTTT. Full variable domain (remainder filled in from reference TRBV5-6 and TRBJ1-5): DAGVTQSPTHLIKTRGQQVTLRCSPKSGHDTVSWYQQALGQGPQFIFQYYEEEERQRGNFPDRFSGHQFPNYSSELNVNALLLGDSALYLCASSLTGTGDQPQHFGDGTRLSIL.

This chain uses TRBV28 with TRBJ1-2; 7 bases fit TRBD1. Losses at the gene ends were 6 bases for V and 8 bases for J; bases not matched to a gene: 15. Germline V gene sequence: CDR1 MDHEN, CDR2 SYDVKM. This CDR3 comprises 15 residues. The CDR3 loop reads CASRHTQGGARGYTF. Written as DNA, the CDR3 is TGTGCCAGCAGGCATACGCAGGGGGGGGCGCGAGGCTACACCTTC.

V and J are TRBV19 and TRBJ1-5; tentative D call: TRBD1 (5 bases). Between the trimmed V and J ends, which lost 3 bases and 8 bases, there was a span of 14 bases. CDR1 and CDR2 (germline): LNHDA, SQIVND (reference sequence). The CDR3 consists of 14 residues. This CDR3 reads CASSMNQGLKPQHF. CDR3 nucleotide sequence: TGTGCCAGTAGTATGAATCAGGGTCTAAAGCCCCAGCATTTT.

This chain connects TRBV7-9 to TRBJ2-7; a weak D match, TRBD1 (6 bases). The CDR3 totals 16 residues. Germline assignment: CDR1 SEHNR and CDR2 FQNEAQ (reference sequence). The germline V and J ends were trimmed by 1 base and 6 bases, with 19 bases remaining between them. CDR3 residues: CASSLGAGVDLGEQYF. In nucleotides, the CDR3 is TGTGCCAGCAGCTTAGGCGCAGGGGTTGATTTGGGCGAGCAGTACTTC. The full variable domain, its missing parts supplied by reference TRBV7-9 and TRBJ2-7, is DTGVSQNPRHKITKRGQNVTFRCDPISEHNRLYWYRQTLGQGPEFLTYFQNEAQLEKSRLLSDRFSAERPKGSFSTLEIQRTEQGDSAMYLCASSLGAGVDLGEQYFGPGTRLTVT.

The chain joins TRBV28 to TRBJ2-7; 9 nucleotides line up with TRBD2. The CDR3 has 13 amino acids. J gave up 3 bases and V 7 bases, and 4 bases lay outside the gene matches. In germline, CDR1 is MDHEN, CDR2 SYDVKM. In nucleotides, the CDR3 is TGTGCCAGCAAGAGCGGGGGGTTCTACGAGCAGTACTTC. This translates into CASKSGGFYEQYF.

The chain links TRBV5-4 to TRBJ2-3; D is perhaps TRBD2 (6 bases). This CDR3 has 17 amino acids. The ends were cut back, 3 bases at V and 4 bases at J, with 21 bases in the middle. CDR1 and CDR2 from the germline V gene are SGHNT and YYREEE (reference sequence). Written as DNA, the CDR3 is TGTGCCAGCAGCTCCGGACGGGAGAGATTAACGGCAGATACGCAGTATTTT. It translates to CASSSGRERLTADTQYF.